These 9 T cell receptor beta chains were sequenced from one sample in a study of cytomegalovirus exposure and HLA in healthy donors. 13 Jbeta primers and 60 Vbeta primers were used for the PCR. Clones were read by immunoSEQ multiplex PCR, and TCRdb kept only the in-frame ones, dropping some. There are approximately 59,000 clones in the sample; almost 70% occur only once, and around 17% lies in the top ten. The sequenced sample was PBMCs. The receptors were gathered from a man aged 40-55 years in good health and CMV-seropositive.

The J gene is TRBJ1-2, the V gene TRBV4-2; D perhaps matches TRBD1 (5 bases). Per the germline V gene, CDR1 is LGHNA and CDR2 is YNFKEQ. The V end lost 4 bases, the J end lost 4 bases, and 19 bases lay between the germline ends. There are 16 residues in the CDR3. The CDR3 DNA follows: TGTGCCAGCAGCCCCCCCCGGGGGGTGAAGTTCTATGGCTACACCTTC. It codes for CASSPPRGVKFYGYTF.

The chain uses TRBV5-5 and TRBJ2-7, with 7 nucleotides matching TRBD1. V lost 4 bases to trimming and J lost 3 bases; unmatched junction nucleotides: 4. CDR3 length equals 13 residues. The germline V gene encodes CDR1 SGHKS and CDR2 YYEKEE (reference sequence). CDR3 in amino acids: CASSPQGLYEQYF. The CDR3, as DNA: TGTGCCAGCAGCCCACAGGGGCTCTACGAGCAGTACTTC.

This clone rates as medium-sized. This rearrangement joins TRBV6-6 to TRBJ2-7; TRBD1 is a possible D gene (5 bases). V lost 2 bases, J lost 6 bases, and 11 bases lay in between. This CDR3 comprises 13 residues. Germline loops: CDR1 MNHNY, CDR2 SVGAGI (reference sequence). In DNA, the CDR3 is TGTGCCAGCAGTTACGGGCAGGGCTTCGAGCAGTACTTC. It encodes CASSYGQGFEQYF.

In this sample, this clone turned up a few times. The V and J genes are TRBV30 and TRBJ2-5; D remains ambiguous. CDR1 and CDR2 (germline): GTSNPN, SVGIG (reference sequence). The CDR3 consists of 13 residues. V lost 0 bases and J lost 5, with 10 bases in between. CDR3 sequence reads: CAWSVRTSETQYF. The CDR3 bases are TGTGCCTGGAGTGTTAGAACGTCGGAGACCCAGTACTTC. Variable domain in full (rest from reference TRBV30 and TRBJ2-5): SQTIHQWPATLVQPVGSPLSLECTVEGTSNPNLYWYRQAAGRGLQLLFYSVGIGQISSEVPQNLSASRPQDRQFILSSKKLLLSDSGFYLCAWSVRTSETQYFGPGTRLLVL.

The V and J genes are TRBV25-1 and TRBJ2-5; 7 nucleotides agree with TRBD1. Germline trimming cut 3 bases from V and 1 base from J; bases unmatched to any gene: 11. CDR3 length: 17 residues. Looked up from germline, CDR1 is MGHDK and CDR2 is SYGVNS. The CDR3 here is CASSDLTGVWGQETQYF. In DNA, the CDR3 is TGTGCCAGCAGTGACCTCACAGGGGTTTGGGGCCAAGAGACCCAGTACTTC.

The V gene is TRBV7-9, the J gene TRBJ1-2; maybe TRBD1 (6 bases). V gave up 5 bases and J gave up 4 bases, with 11 bases separating them. This CDR3 contains 13 residues. Germline CDR1 reads SEHNR; CDR2 reads FQNEAQ (reference sequence). CDR3 sequence: CASSPQGFYGYTF. DNA of the CDR3: TGTGCCAGCAGCCCACAGGGCTTCTATGGCTACACCTTC.

The chain uses TRBV5-1 and TRBJ1-4; tentatively, D is TRBD1 (5 bases). The length of the CDR3 is 14 residues. V dropped 4 bases and J dropped 3 bases, with 10 bases sitting between them. Germline values: CDR1 SGHRS, CDR2 YFSETQ. CDR3 in DNA: TGCGCCAGCAGCCCTGGGGCGGCTAATGAAAAACTGTTTTTT. Amino acid sequence: CASSPGAANEKLFF.

This clone has only one observation. The J gene is TRBJ1-2, the V gene TRBV10-3; perhaps TRBD1 as D (6 bases). The CDR3 covers 15 residues. Germline assignment: CDR1 ENHRY and CDR2 SYGVKD. With 3 bases removed from V and 8 bases from J, the gap between germline ends came to 19 bases. The CDR3 DNA reads as TGTGCCATCAGTGAACCTCAGACAGGAACGGGGGGCTACACCTTC. Its translation: CAISEPQTGTGGYTF.

The chain joins TRBV5-1 to TRBJ2-5; D call uncertain. The CDR3 runs to 13 residues. V was clipped by 5 bases and J by 1 base, with 9 bases between them. The germline V gene encodes CDR1 SGHRS and CDR2 YFSETQ. CDR3 coding DNA: TGCGCCAGCAGGACTCTTAGCCAAGAGACCCAGTACTTC. Translation gives CASRTLSQETQYF.